This TCR beta chain is from a study of blood T cell repertoires in COVID-19. Overall study context: T cells, B-cell-depleted T cells, or PBMCs provided the cDNA or gDNA that served as material.

In the original processing: Amplified reference gene primers provided the basis for estimating nucleated cell counts. Only in-frame clones appear in the TCRdb table, and some are missing; sequencing was by immunoSEQ multiplex PCR. V and J calls and clone size are as listed in that table; D and trimming were resolved from the DNA. The sample carries roughly 150,000 clones, about 88% recorded once. CDR1 SGDLS and CDR2 YYNGEE come from the germline V gene. V shed 0 bases and J shed 1 base, with 16 bases lying between them. This CDR3 is built from 17 residues. Only a few counts were recorded for this clone.

The sequenced material came from peripheral blood. This rearrangement joins TRBV9 to TRBJ1-2, with a possible D match to TRBD1 (5 bases). The sequence was obtained from a woman in her 70s with acute or convalescent COVID-19. CDR3 nucleotides: TGTGCCAGCAGCGTAGGTGAGGGGAGGACCGATAACTATGGCTACACCTTC. As protein: CASSVGEGRTDNYGYTF.